This entry describes one T cell receptor beta chain. Its specificity is unknown. This entry is derived from a study of cytomegalovirus exposure and HLA in healthy donors. General study findings and limits: Researchers reported that a few CMV-associated chains were confirmed in vitro as CMV antigen-specific.

The germline V gene encodes CDR1 SGHDT and CDR2 YYEEEE. The ends were cut back, 2 bases at V and 6 bases at J, with 8 bases in the middle. The CDR3 is 12 residues long. 60 Vbeta and 13 Jbeta primers were used in PCR. The repertoire was sequenced with immunoSEQ multiplex PCR; TCRdb's copy has only in-frame clones and lacks some. The sample gives 150,000 to 200,000 clones, 65% to 80% of which show up once; roughly 6.4% is in the top ten. This TCR was recovered from a woman aged 40-49 years in good health and CMV-seropositive. The chain has TRBV5-6 and TRBJ1-1; D remains ambiguous. Sequencing was performed on PBMCs. The CDR3 sequence is CASSFSLAEAFF. CDR3 nucleotide sequence: TGTGCCAGCAGCTTCAGTTTGGCTGAAGCTTTCTTT.